The source of this T cell receptor beta chain is a study of OX40 agonist ivuxolimab in advanced cancers. Profiled with immunoSEQ multiplex PCR; TCRdb holds only in-frame clones, not every one. This table has approximately 80,000 clones, roughly 85% appearing once. CDR1 and CDR2 (germline): SNHLY, FYNNEI. The V end was cut by 7 bases, the J end by 2 bases, with 15 bases between. CDR3 length: 14 residues. This receptor was taken from an adult with an advanced solid tumor such as melanoma, head and neck, liver or kidney cancer. The V gene is TRBV2, the J gene TRBJ2-7, with D perhaps being TRBD1 or TRBD2 (6 bases each). The specimen comprised CD4+ or CD8+ T cells sorted from blood, sampled in a trial of the OX40 agonist ivuxolimab. The CDR3 protein is CASMFGGGTYEQYF. DNA of the CDR3: TGTGCCAGCATGTTTGGAGGGGGGACCTACGAGCAGTACTTC. Based on the CDR3 plus reference TRBV2 and TRBJ2-7, the full variable domain is EPEVTQTPSHQVTQMGQEVILRCVPISNHLYFYWYRQILGQKVEFLVSFYNNEISEKSEIFDDQFSVERPDGSNFTLKIRSTKLEDSAMYFCASMFGGGTYEQYFGPGTRLTVT.